The entry below gives a single TCR beta chain sequence along with its context. Its antigen is not known. The sample originates from a study of circulating and synovial CD4+ cells in juvenile arthritis. Findings and limits, study-wide: Bulk blood CD4 repertoires were more diverse than these. Circulating pathogenic-like and bulk T cells looked alike by Vbeta family usage.

Produced via immunoSEQ multiplex PCR; TCRdb's table is partial and in-frame only. Found here are 3,500 to 4,500 clones, approximately 87% of them singletons; the top ten hold about 3.1%. The germline gives CDR1 MNHNS, CDR2 SASEGT. The CDR3 extends over 14 amino acids. The V gene lost 5 bases and the J gene lost 7 bases, with 14 bases spanning the gap. The chain employs TRBV6-1 and TRBJ2-2; tentatively, D is TRBD2 (6 bases). The sample comprised CD4+ T cells from synovial fluid. The origin of this receptor is a human donor with juvenile idiopathic arthritis. The CDR3 is CASSRDLGFGELFF. The CDR3 region has the DNA TGTGCCAGCAGTAGGGACTTGGGTTTCGGGGAGCTGTTTTTT.